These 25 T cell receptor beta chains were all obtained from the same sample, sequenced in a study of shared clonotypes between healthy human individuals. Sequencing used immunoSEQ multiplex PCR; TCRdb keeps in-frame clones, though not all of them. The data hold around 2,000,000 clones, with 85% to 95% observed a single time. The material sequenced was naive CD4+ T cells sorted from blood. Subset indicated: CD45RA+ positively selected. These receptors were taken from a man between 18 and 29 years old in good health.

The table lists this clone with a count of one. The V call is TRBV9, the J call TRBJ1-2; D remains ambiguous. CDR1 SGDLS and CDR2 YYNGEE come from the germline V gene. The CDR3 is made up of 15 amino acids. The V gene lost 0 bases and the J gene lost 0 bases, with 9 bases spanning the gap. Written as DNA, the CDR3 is TGTGCCAGCAGCGTAGGGCAGGACCCTAACTATGGCTACACCTTC. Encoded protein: CASSVGQDPNYGYTF.

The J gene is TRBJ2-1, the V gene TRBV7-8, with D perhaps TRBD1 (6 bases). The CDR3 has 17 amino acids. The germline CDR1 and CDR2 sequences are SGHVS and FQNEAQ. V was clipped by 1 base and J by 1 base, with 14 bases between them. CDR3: CASSLGFGQGSYNEQFF. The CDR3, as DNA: TGTGCCAGCAGCTTAGGGTTTGGGCAGGGGTCCTACAATGAGCAGTTCTTC.

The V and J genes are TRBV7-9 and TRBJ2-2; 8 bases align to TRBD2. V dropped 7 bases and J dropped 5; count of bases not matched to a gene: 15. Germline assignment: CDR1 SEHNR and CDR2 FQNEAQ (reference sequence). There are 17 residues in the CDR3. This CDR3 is CASIDPTTSATTGELFF. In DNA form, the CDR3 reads TGTGCCAGCATTGATCCAACGACTAGCGCGACGACCGGGGAGCTGTTTTTT.

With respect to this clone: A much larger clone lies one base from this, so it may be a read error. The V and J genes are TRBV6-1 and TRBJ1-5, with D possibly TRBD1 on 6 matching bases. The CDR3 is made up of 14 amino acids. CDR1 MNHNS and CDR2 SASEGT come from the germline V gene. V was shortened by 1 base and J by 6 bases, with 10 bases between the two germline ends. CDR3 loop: CASSEVTGTQPQHF. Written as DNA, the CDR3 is TGTGCCAGCAGTGAAGTAACAGGGACTCAGCCCCAGCATTTT.

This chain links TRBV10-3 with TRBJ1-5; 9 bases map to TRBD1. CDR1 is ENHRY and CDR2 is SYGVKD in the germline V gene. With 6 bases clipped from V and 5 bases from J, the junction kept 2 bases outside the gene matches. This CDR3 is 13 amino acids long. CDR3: CAISRTGDQPQHF. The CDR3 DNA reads TGTGCCATCAGCCGGACAGGGGATCAGCCCCAGCATTTT.

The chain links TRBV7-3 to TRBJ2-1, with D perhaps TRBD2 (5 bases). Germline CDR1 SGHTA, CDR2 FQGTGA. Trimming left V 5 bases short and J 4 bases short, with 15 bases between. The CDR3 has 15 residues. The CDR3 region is CASSLRPGGYNEQFF. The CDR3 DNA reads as TGTGCCAGCAGCCTCAGACCGGGCGGGTACAATGAGCAGTTCTTC.

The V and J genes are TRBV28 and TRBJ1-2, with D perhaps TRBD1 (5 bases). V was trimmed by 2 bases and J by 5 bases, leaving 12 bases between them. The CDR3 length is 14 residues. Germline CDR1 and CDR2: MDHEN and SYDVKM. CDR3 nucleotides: TGTGCCAGCAGTTTACGAGAGGGGAGGTATGGCTACACCTTC. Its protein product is CASSLREGRYGYTF.

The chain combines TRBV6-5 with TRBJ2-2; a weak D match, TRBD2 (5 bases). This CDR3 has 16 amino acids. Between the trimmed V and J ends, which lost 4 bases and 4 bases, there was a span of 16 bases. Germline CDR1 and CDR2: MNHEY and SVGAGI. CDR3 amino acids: CASSLFGVWGTGELFF. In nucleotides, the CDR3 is TGTGCCAGCAGTTTATTCGGGGTATGGGGCACCGGGGAGCTGTTTTTT.

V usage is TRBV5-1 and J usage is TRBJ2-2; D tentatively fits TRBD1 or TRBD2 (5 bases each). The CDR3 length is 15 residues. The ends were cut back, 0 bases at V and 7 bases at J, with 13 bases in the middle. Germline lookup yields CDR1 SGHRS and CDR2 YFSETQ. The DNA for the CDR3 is TGCGCCAGCAGCTTGGCCGGGAAGGGGAACGGGGAGCTGTTTTTT. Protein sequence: CASSLAGKGNGELFF.

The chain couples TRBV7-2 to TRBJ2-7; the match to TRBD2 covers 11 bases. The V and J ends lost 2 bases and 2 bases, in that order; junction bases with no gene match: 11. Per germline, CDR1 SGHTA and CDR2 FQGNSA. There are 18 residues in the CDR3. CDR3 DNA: TGTGCCAGCAGCTTACGGGGGTTGACTAGCGGGGCAACCTACGAGCAGTACTTC. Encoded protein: CASSLRGLTSGATYEQYF.

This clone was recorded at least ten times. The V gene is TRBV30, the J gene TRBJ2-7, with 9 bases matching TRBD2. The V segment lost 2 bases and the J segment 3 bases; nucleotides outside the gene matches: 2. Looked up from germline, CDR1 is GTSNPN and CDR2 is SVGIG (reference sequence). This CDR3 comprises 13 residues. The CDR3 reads CAWSLAGYYEQYF. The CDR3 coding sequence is TGTGCCTGGAGTCTAGCGGGATACTACGAGCAGTACTTC.

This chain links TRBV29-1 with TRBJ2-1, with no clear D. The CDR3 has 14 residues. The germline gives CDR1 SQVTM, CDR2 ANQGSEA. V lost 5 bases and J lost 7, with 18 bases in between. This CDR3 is CSVYLNEKGNEQFF. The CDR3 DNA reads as TGCAGCGTTTATCTTAACGAAAAGGGTAATGAGCAGTTCTTC.

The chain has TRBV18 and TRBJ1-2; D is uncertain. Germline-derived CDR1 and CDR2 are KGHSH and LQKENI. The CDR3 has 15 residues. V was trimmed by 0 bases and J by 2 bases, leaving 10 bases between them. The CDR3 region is CASSPPAHQNYGYTF. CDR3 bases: TGTGCCAGCTCACCACCGGCACACCAAAACTATGGCTACACCTTC.

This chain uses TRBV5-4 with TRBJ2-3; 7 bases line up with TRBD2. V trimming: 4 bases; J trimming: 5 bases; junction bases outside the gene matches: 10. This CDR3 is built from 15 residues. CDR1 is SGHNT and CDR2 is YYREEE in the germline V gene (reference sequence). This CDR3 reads CASSLRGSGGDTQYF. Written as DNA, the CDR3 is TGTGCCAGCAGCCTGCGGGGGTCCGGCGGAGATACGCAGTATTTT.

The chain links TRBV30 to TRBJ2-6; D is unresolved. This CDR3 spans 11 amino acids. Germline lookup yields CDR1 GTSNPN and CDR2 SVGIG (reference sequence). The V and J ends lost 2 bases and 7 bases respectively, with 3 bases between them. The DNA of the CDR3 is TGTGCCTGGAGTACAGCCAACGTCCTGACTTTC. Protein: CAWSTANVLTF.

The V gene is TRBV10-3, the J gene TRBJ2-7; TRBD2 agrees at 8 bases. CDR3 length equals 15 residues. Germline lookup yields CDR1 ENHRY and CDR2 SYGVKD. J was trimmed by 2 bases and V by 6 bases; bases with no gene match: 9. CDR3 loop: CAISAGLVKTYEQYF. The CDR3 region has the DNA TGTGCCATCAGCGCGGGACTAGTCAAGACCTACGAGCAGTACTTC.

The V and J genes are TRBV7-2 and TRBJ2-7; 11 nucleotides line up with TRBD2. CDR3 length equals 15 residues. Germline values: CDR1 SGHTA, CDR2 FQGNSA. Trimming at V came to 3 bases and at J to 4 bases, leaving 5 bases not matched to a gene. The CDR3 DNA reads TGTGCCAGCAGCTTCCGGACTAGCGGGCTGTACGAGCAGTACTTC. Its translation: CASSFRTSGLYEQYF.

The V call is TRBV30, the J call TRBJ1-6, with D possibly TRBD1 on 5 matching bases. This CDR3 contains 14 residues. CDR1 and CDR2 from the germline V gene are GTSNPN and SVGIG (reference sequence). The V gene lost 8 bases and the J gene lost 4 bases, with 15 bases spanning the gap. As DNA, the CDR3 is TGTGCCCATCCGGGGCCTCGGTATAATTCACCCCTCCACTTT. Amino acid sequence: CAHPGPRYNSPLHF.

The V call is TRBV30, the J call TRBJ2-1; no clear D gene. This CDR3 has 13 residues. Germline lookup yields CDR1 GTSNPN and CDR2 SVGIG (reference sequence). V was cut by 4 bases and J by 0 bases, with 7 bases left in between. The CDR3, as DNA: TGTGCCTGGACTGGGAACTCCTACAATGAGCAGTTCTTC. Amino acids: CAWTGNSYNEQFF.

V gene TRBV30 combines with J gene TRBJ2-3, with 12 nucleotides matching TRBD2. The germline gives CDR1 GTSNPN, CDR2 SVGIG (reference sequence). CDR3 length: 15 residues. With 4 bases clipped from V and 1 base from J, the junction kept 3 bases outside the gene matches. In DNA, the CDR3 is TGTGCCTGGACTAGCGGGAGGGCCGGCACAGATACGCAGTATTTT. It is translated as CAWTSGRAGTDTQYF.

CDR3 DNA sequence: TGTGCCTGGAGTGGGGGGGATCCCGGGACCGAGCAGTTCTTC. This codes for CAWSGGDPGTEQFF. The J gene is TRBJ2-1, the V gene TRBV30; TRBD2 is a possible D gene (6 bases). Trimming removed 1 base from V and 10 bases from J, with 17 bases in between. The CDR3 consists of 14 residues. CDR1 is GTSNPN and CDR2 is SVGIG in the germline V gene (reference sequence). Filled out from reference TRBV30 and TRBJ2-1, the complete variable domain reads SQTIHQWPATLVQPVGSPLSLECTVEGTSNPNLYWYRQAAGRGLQLLFYSVGIGQISSEVPQNLSASRPQDRQFILSSKKLLLSDSGFYLCAWSGGDPGTEQFFGPGTRLTVL.

The CDR3 coding sequence is TGTGCCAGCAGAACAGCGCCCTACGAGCAGTACTTC. Encoded protein: CASRTAPYEQYF. The genes are TRBV6-1 and TRBJ2-7, with D hard to call. Trimming shortened V by 6 bases and J by 2 bases, and 8 bases separated the two germline ends. The CDR3 is 12 residues long. Germline CDR1 reads MNHNS; CDR2 reads SASEGT.

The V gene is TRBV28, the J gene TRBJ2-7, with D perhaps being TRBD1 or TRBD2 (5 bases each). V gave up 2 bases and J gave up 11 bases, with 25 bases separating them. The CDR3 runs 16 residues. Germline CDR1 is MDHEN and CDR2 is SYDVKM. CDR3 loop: CASSLTRGSGTIRKYF. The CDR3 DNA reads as TGTGCCAGCAGTTTAACGAGGGGAAGCGGTACAATTAGGAAGTACTTC.

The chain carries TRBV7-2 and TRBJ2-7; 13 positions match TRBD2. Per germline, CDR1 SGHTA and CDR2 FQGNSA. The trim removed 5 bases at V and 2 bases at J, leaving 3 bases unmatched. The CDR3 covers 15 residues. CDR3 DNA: TGTGCCAGCAGCATCGGGACTAGCGGGGCCTACGAGCAGTACTTC. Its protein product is CASSIGTSGAYEQYF. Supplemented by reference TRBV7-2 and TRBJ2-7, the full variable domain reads GAGVSQSPSNKVTEKGKDVELRCDPISGHTALYWYRQSLGQGLEFLIYFQGNSAPDKSGLPSDRFSAERTGGSVSTLTIQRTQQEDSAVYLCASSIGTSGAYEQYFGPGTRLTVT.

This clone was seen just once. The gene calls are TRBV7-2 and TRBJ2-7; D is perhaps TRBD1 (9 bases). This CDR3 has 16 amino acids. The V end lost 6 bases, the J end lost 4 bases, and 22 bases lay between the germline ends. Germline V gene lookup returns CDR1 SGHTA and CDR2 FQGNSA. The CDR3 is CASRPREGQGTYEQYF. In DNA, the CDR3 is TGTGCCAGCAGACCCCGGGAGGGACAGGGTACTTACGAGCAGTACTTC.